This T cell receptor (beta chain) derives from a study of blood T cell repertoires in COVID-19. Turning to the study itself: Material from acute and convalescent COVID-19 was sourced from the United States, Italy and Spain. Sample material is recorded as cDNA or gDNA derived from T cells, B-cell-depleted T cells, or PBMCs.

Profiling relied on immunoSEQ multiplex PCR, and the TCRdb table lists in-frame clones only, not all of them. The data show tens of thousands of clones, about four fifths seen once. The V gene's germline CDR1 is ENHRY and CDR2 SYGVKD. V lost 5 bases to trimming and J lost 4 bases, with 11 bases between them. This CDR3 spans 13 amino acids. Sequencing was done on a sample of peripheral blood. The J gene is TRBJ1-1, the V gene TRBV10-3; no reliable D call. This receptor was obtained from a human donor in a cohort sampled during active COVID-19. The CDR3 DNA reads TGTGCCATCAGTACCGGCCGGGTCACTGAAGCTTTCTTT. Translated: CAISTGRVTEAFF.